This is a list of T cell receptor beta chains from one sample in a study of blood T cell repertoires in COVID-19. Assay used: immunoSEQ multiplex PCR; TCRdb lists only in-frame clones, some missing. The sample includes more than 70,000 clones, 70% to 90% seen only once; the top ten take about 1.2%. Source material: peripheral blood. Receptors were obtained from an older man with active or convalescent COVID-19. CDR3s include the opening cysteine and the closing phenylalanine or tryptophan. The D gene is left open where the match is weak. A clone size is listed for some rows: how often the clone was seen (once, few, many), or a class if it is expanded.

>many|TRBD2|TRBJ2-7|TRBV2
CASRDYLDEQYF
TGTGCCAGCCGGGACTACCTGGACGAGCAGTACTTC
>NA|TRBD2|TRBJ2-5|TRBV5-5
CASSLGLAGEETQYF
TGTGCCAGCAGCTTGGGACTAGCGGGAGAGGAGACCCAGTACTTC
>NA|NA|TRBJ1-5|TRBV9
CASSVDMNSNQPQHF
TGTGCCAGCAGCGTAGACATGAATAGCAATCAGCCCCAGCATTTT
>NA|TRBD1|TRBJ2-1|TRBV18
CTSSSGQGLNNEQFF
TGTACCAGCTCATCAGGACAGGGGTTAAACAATGAGCAGTTCTTC
>NA|NA|TRBJ2-7|TRBV7-2
CASSLVLYEQYF
TGTGCCAGCAGCTTAGTTCTATACGAGCAGTACTTC
>NA|NA|TRBJ1-5|TRBV6-2/TRBV6-3
CASSYSRGPAWGRNQPQHF
TGTGCCAGCAGTTACTCGAGAGGGCCCGCCTGGGGGCGCAATCAGCCCCAGCATTTT
>NA|TRBD1|TRBJ1-6|TRBV7-9
CASSPRTGQSPLHF
TGTGCCAGCAGCCCCAGGACAGGGCAGTCACCCCTCCACTTT
>NA|NA|TRBJ2-7|TRBV15
CATSRRTAAGTEQYF
TGTGCCACCAGCCGCCGGACGGCTGCGGGGACCGAGCAGTACTTC
>NA|NA|TRBJ1-3|TRBV9
CASSVATGVDTIYF
TGTGCCAGCAGCGTAGCTACCGGGGTGGACACCATATATTTT
>NA|TRBD1|TRBJ1-6|TRBV15
CATSSDRGRLGGSPLHF
TGTGCCACCAGCAGCGACAGGGGGCGGCTCGGAGGGTCACCCCTCCACTTT
>once|TRBD1|TRBJ2-2|TRBV19
CASRQGAAGELFF
TGTGCCAGTAGACAGGGGGCGGCCGGGGAGCTGTTTTTT
>NA|TRBD1|TRBJ1-4|TRBV29-1
CSVYPGQGNEKLFF
TGCAGCGTCTACCCGGGACAGGGAAATGAAAAACTGTTTTTT
>once|TRBD2|TRBJ2-5|TRBV4-2
CASSYTSGAQETQYF
TGTGCCAGCAGCTACACTAGCGGAGCCCAAGAGACCCAGTACTTC
>NA|TRBD2|TRBJ2-7|TRBV5-4
CASSSLAGGPYEQYF
TGTGCCAGCAGCTCCTTAGCGGGAGGGCCTTACGAGCAGTACTTC
>NA|NA|TRBJ1-2|TRBV12-3/TRBV12-4
CASSLTADYGYTF
TGTGCCAGCAGTTTAACAGCCGACTATGGCTACACCTTC
>few|TRBD2|TRBJ2-2|TRBV5-1
CASTSGASGNTGELFF
TGCGCCAGCACCTCTGGGGCTAGCGGCAACACCGGGGAGCTGTTTTTT
>NA|TRBD1|TRBJ1-5|TRBV5-5
CASSRYRGSNQPQHF
TGTGCCAGCAGCCGCTACAGGGGTAGCAATCAGCCCCAGCATTTT
>NA|TRBD1|TRBJ1-1|TRBV18
CASSQGQGALTEAFF
TGTGCCAGCTCACAAGGACAGGGGGCCTTAACTGAAGCTTTCTTT
>NA|NA|TRBJ1-1|TRBV19
CASRNSGGAFF
TGTGCCAGTAGAAATTCCGGGGGAGCTTTCTTT
>NA|TRBD2|TRBJ2-3|TRBV5-4
CASSPLAGGTDTQYF
TGTGCCAGCAGCCCATTAGCGGGAGGGACAGATACGCAGTATTTT
>NA|TRBD1|TRBJ1-5|TRBV19
CASSLRDRGWGQPQHF
TGTGCCAGTAGTCTAAGGGACAGGGGCTGGGGTCAGCCCCAGCATTTT
>NA|TRBD1|TRBJ1-2|TRBV10-3
CAISDTGVPYGYTF
TGTGCCATCAGTGACACAGGGGTTCCTTATGGCTACACCTTC
>NA|TRBD1|TRBJ2-5|TRBV7-3
CASSLTGTGNSETQYF
TGTGCCAGCAGCTTAACCGGGACAGGGAATTCGGAGACCCAGTACTTC
>NA|NA|TRBJ2-7|TRBV5-6
CASSLVTGRAGEQYF
TGTGCCAGCAGCTTGGTAACAGGACGGGCCGGGGAGCAGTACTTC
>NA|NA|TRBJ2-1|TRBV7-2
CASSLEPGSYNEQFF
TGTGCCAGCAGCCTCGAGCCAGGCTCCTACAATGAGCAGTTCTTC